This TCR beta chain is from a study of T cells in Graves' hyperthyroidism and ophthalmopathy (dated by TCRdb to the late 2010s). For context, the study as a whole: Peripheral blood was collected at initial diagnosis, before any treatment. After blood sampling, hyperthyroidism patients were treated with methimazole at a starting dose of 30 mg daily, and ophthalmopathy patients were treated with high-dose intravenous methylprednisolone. Whether ophthalmopathy could be predicted prospectively was tested in an independent validation cohort made up of 18 hyperthyroidism patients plus 17 patients who later progressed to ophthalmopathy. The approximately 95 discovery patients were divided at random into training and test sets in a 7:3 ratio. A discovery cohort of roughly 100 patients, approximately 45 with Graves' ophthalmopathy and 55 to 65 with stable Graves' hyperthyroidism, was used to find distinguishing TCR V-J signatures. In several Graves' hyperthyroidism patients, the study also compared T-cell repertoires from thyroid tissue with T-cell repertoires from blood. According to the paper, TCR Vbeta CDR3 sequencing was carried out on some 140 peripheral blood samples, which came from under 50 ophthalmopathy, some 73 hyperthyroidism and approximately 17 progressor patients.

What the research found in general, with its limitations: No statistical method was used to fix the sample size in advance, and group allocation was not hidden from the investigators. In validation, the model predicted progression to ophthalmopathy a median of 6.5 months before onset, with approximately 71% sensitivity and roughly 79% specificity. A 13 V-J signature model separated ophthalmopathy from stable hyperthyroidism, with 87.88% sensitivity and 81% to 83% specificity in cross-validation and 80%/75% in testing. Blood samples also contained most of the expanded thyroid clonotypes (frequency above 0.001), which suggests that blood repertoires may reflect thyroid immune responses.

The TCR beta CDR3 regions were amplified from RNA transcripts. A first-round RT-PCR of the TCR CDR3 used the HTBI primer set with the Qiagen OneStep RT-PCR kit. A second multiplex PCR round built the libraries, followed by size selection and purification. Sequencing of the libraries was done on an Illumina HiSeq2000 using paired-end 100 bp reads. Processing in the source paper ran as follows. Raw data were processed with SOAPnuke, discarding reads with adapters, uncalled bases, mean Phred below 15, or no exact constant-primer or identifier match. High-quality paired reads were merged with COPE v1.2.5, and unique nucleotide sequences were defined as clonotypes. Clonotypes were aligned to IMGT TRBV, TRBD and TRBJ reference segments using MiTCR v1.1. Only V-J combinations with frequency above 0.0001, covering about 99% of repertoires, were analysed. The TCS score was defined as the ratio of F50 (clonal expansion) to E x V (chaos), calculated using BLOSUM62-based TCRdist between CDR3 peptides within each V-J. Welch's t-statistics and random forest reduced fewer than 550 V-J features to 13, which were used in a naive Bayes classifier (R e1071). TCRdb trimmed public reads at Q25 via fastp, called clones via MiXCR and kept in-frame beta chains. Records with the same CDR3 protein are collapsed into one entry carrying the most frequent genes and DNA. The V and J calls and clone size come from TCRdb's table, not from the authors' own analysis. The sample table contains fewer than 650,000 distinct CDR3 sequences; only one count was recorded for about 15% of them. Of the sample, under 7% falls within the top ten clones.

Hyperthyroidism patients were aged 18 to 65 years and newly diagnosed, with disease duration of less than 2 months. Exclusion was applied to patients with uncontrolled infections, other autoimmune diseases, pregnancy or lactation. Diagnoses were established on the basis of clinical symptoms, serum thyroxine and TRAb, thyroid ultrasound, and orbital computed tomography. Blood from progressor patients was drawn when they were first diagnosed with hyperthyroidism, before any ophthalmopathy symptoms appeared. PBMCs were separated from over 9 ml of fresh peripheral blood using Ficoll-Paque density gradient centrifugation. Progressor patients were first diagnosed with Graves' hyperthyroidism and then developed ophthalmopathy during follow-up. Total RNA was extracted using Trizol reagent, and RNA quality was assessed on an Agilent 2100 Bioanalyzer. This clonotype was picked up many times. The target of this receptor is not known. Base qualities are not provided; no much larger clone lies one nucleotide away.

The CDR3 starts with the cysteine, ends with the phenylalanine, and has 15 residues. The entry retains the CDR3 DNA only, 45 bases that are in frame from base 1. The germline ends are 17 bases apart after V is trimmed by 6 bases and J by 4 bases. The sequencing input was blood. The sequence was obtained from a woman in her 30s with Graves' hyperthyroidism that later progressed to Graves' ophthalmopathy. The sequence links TRBV12-3 or TRBV12-4 to TRBJ2-3; TRBD1 is a weak D gene call, 6 bases matching. The CDR3 reads as follows: CASSPPRDKSDTQYF. The nucleotides read TGTGCCAGCAGCCCCCCCCGGGACAAATCAGATACGCAGTATTTT.